The clone carrying this TCR beta chain ranks as medium-sized. These data come from a study of graft-versus-host responses after intestinal transplantation. For the study at large: As for transplant type, recipients had multivisceral, liver-intestinal, or isolated intestinal grafts.

CDR3 length: 14 residues. V shed 6 bases and J shed 2 bases, with 14 bases lying between them. Germline-derived CDR1 and CDR2 are SGHRS and YFSETQ. Irradiated, violet-dye-labeled stimulators (roughly 200,000) were plated alongside roughly 200,000 CFSE-labeled responders. Study results and caveats: Peak circulating GvH clone levels were associated with early post-transplant HvG declines.

Profiling relied on immunoSEQ multiplex PCR, and the TCRdb table lists in-frame clones only, not all of them. The sample gives more than 2,000 clones, 25% to 35% of which show up once; over 4.5% is in the top ten. The chain is built from TRBV5-1 and TRBJ1-1; no definite D call. The material was alloreactive CD4+ T cells from a mixed lymphocyte reaction culture, obtained before transplantation. The subset was: CFSE-low proliferating T cells sorted from roughly six-day pre-transplant mixed lymphocyte reaction (GvH or HvG direction). The TCR sequence derives from a human patient who was an organ donor for intestinal transplantation. The CDR3 region has the DNA TGCGCCAGCAAAAAGGCAGGTTATAACACTGAAGCTTTCTTT. Translated, it gives CASKKAGYNTEAFF.